These 10 T cell receptor beta chains came from one sample sequenced in a study of blood T cell repertoires in COVID-19 (TCRdb year 2020). Library method: the immunoSEQ multiplex PCR assay. As stored in TCRdb, this immuneACCESS dataset retains in-frame rearrangements with V and J assigned. A fraction of the clones does not appear; measured against another copy, unresolved V genes explain less than half of the discrepancy, and the remainder lacks a known reason. The sample table records fewer than 250,000 clones; around 83% of these occur just once. The leading ten clones occupy around 8.7% of the sample. Sequencing was done on a sample of peripheral blood. All receptors derive from a woman aged 45 to 65 with acute or convalescent COVID-19.

This chain joins TRBV19 and TRBJ1-6; TRBD1 matches 8 bases. J lost 8 bases, V lost 7 bases, and 4 bases had no gene match. The CDR3 spans 13 residues. Germline CDR1 reads LNHDA; CDR2 reads SQIVND (reference sequence). The CDR3 region has the DNA TGTGCCAGTAACACAGGGGGGGATTCACCCCTCCACTTT. Its protein product is CASNTGGDSPLHF. Full variable domain (missing parts from reference TRBV19 and TRBJ1-6): DGGITQSPKYLFRKEGQNVTLSCEQNLNHDAMYWYRQDPGQGLRLIYYSQIVNDFQKGDIAEGYSVSREKKESFPLTVTSAQKNPTAFYLCASNTGGDSPLHFGNGTRLTVT.

This chain uses TRBV28 with TRBJ2-5; TRBD1 might be the D (5 bases). Trimming removed 4 bases at V and 2 bases at J, with 14 bases between. CDR1 and CDR2 from the germline V gene are MDHEN and SYDVKM. The CDR3 is 15 amino acids. CDR3: CASSSDISKQETQYF. CDR3 DNA sequence: TGTGCCAGCAGTTCGGACATATCCAAACAAGAGACCCAGTACTTC.

The chain joins TRBV9 to TRBJ1-1; D ambiguous. V shed 3 bases and J shed 0 bases, with 9 bases lying between them. Germline CDR1 is SGDLS and CDR2 is YYNGEE. This CDR3 region has 14 residues. The chain's CDR3 is CASSATDLNTEAFF. CDR3 coding DNA: TGTGCCAGCAGCGCTACCGATTTGAACACTGAAGCTTTCTTT.

J is TRBJ2-7 and V is TRBV27; D call uncertain. Trimming cost V 1 base and J 7 bases, with 11 bases left between them. Looked up from germline, CDR1 is MNHEY and CDR2 is SMNVEV (reference sequence). The CDR3 runs to 13 residues. The CDR3 coding sequence is TGTGCCAGCAGTTTATATTTCGGCGGAGAGCAGTACTTC. It is translated as CASSLYFGGEQYF.

This chain links TRBV29-1 with TRBJ1-6, with D possibly being TRBD1 (6 bases). V lost 6 bases to trimming and J lost 5 bases, with 11 bases between them. CDR3 length: 13 residues. From germline, CDR1 is SQVTM and CDR2 ANQGSEA. CDR3 in DNA: TGCAGCGTAAGGGACAAAAATAATTCACCCCTCCACTTT. This gives the protein CSVRDKNNSPLHF.

The CDR3 loop is CASSQASGSRETQYF. The DNA for the CDR3 is TGTGCCAGCAGCCAAGCGAGCGGGAGCCGGGAGACCCAGTACTTC. This chain links TRBV14 with TRBJ2-5, with 8 positions matching TRBD2. CDR3 size: 15 residues. J lost 5 bases, V lost 1 base, and 6 bases had no gene match. In germline, CDR1 is SGHDN, CDR2 FVKESK.

CDR3 nucleotides: TGTGCCAGTAGTACCCTCGTGAGCGGGAACACCGGGGAGCTGTTTTTT. It is translated as CASSTLVSGNTGELFF. The chain employs TRBV19 and TRBJ2-2; tentative D call: TRBD2 (5 bases). V gave up 4 bases and J gave up 1 base, with 13 bases separating them. In germline, CDR1 is LNHDA, CDR2 SQIVND (reference sequence). The CDR3 is 16 amino acids.

This clone was observed once. The gene calls are TRBV5-6 and TRBJ1-6, with D possibly TRBD1 on 5 matching bases. Trimming removed 3 bases at V and 8 bases at J, with 15 bases between. The V gene's germline CDR1 is SGHDT and CDR2 YYEEEE. The CDR3 totals 15 residues. The CDR3 protein is CASSSGLGPYSPLHF. The CDR3 nucleotides are TGTGCCAGCAGCTCGGGACTCGGGCCATATTCACCCCTCCACTTT.

The chain has TRBV7-2 and TRBJ2-3, with 8 bases identical to TRBD2. With 0 bases clipped from V and 4 bases from J, the junction kept 3 bases outside the gene matches. Germline V gives CDR1 SGHTA, CDR2 FQGNSA. CDR3 length: 15 amino acids. The CDR3 here is CASSLALGGADTQYF. The DNA for the CDR3 is TGTGCCAGCAGCTTAGCTCTCGGGGGGGCAGATACGCAGTATTTT.

This clone turned up a few times. The chain is built from TRBV5-1 and TRBJ1-5; possibly TRBD1 for D (6 bases). V dropped 4 bases and J dropped 6 bases, with 11 bases sitting between them. This CDR3 spans 13 amino acids. Germline loops: CDR1 SGHRS, CDR2 YFSETQ. The CDR3 loop reads CASSTGFGQPQHF. The DNA of the CDR3 is TGCGCCAGCAGCACAGGGTTTGGTCAGCCCCAGCATTTT.